Sequencing of this T cell receptor (beta chain) was carried out in a study of blood T cell repertoires in COVID-19 (dated by TCRdb to the early 2020s). Notes on the research overall: Samples from collaborators originated in the United States, Italy and Spain and spanned both the acute and convalescent phases of COVID-19. The sample metadata nearly always contained a de-identified subject ID, COVID-19 status, age in years and sex. Where available, HLA class I and class II types were taken from metadata supplied by the sample provider and were not determined by assay-based typing. Subjects who had been exposed to COVID-19, were actively infected with it, or had recovered from it provided the deeply sampled blood TCRbeta repertoires that made up the dataset. The repertoires were released in a freely available public database meant as a resource for research on the immune response to SARS-CoV-2. The prospective study material was composed of cDNA or gDNA derived from T cells, B-cell-depleted T cells, or PBMCs. Samples were obtained from the ongoing ImmuneRACE study (first 160 participants) and from some 1,300 subjects provided by 6 global collaborators. The full study reports these points: The amount of clinical and demographic metadata varied by source and participant and was provided uncurated.

V is trimmed back by 4 bases and J by 0 bases, and the junction contains 7 bases that no gene match accounts for. The CDR1 and CDR2 encoded by the germline V gene are MNHNS and SASEGT. The CDR3 measures 16 amino acids from cysteine to phenylalanine. Only CDR3 DNA is held: 48 bases, read in frame from base 1. There are a few counts of this clone. The antigen it binds to is not known. Per-base quality was not reported, and no clone a single base away is much larger than it. TCRbeta CDR3 regions were amplified from genomic DNA by means of the immunoSEQ Assay, a bias-controlled multiplex PCR. The authors' analysis ran thus. Within the assay, amplification of reference gene primers was used to estimate how many nucleated cells each sample contained. To quantify the absolute abundance of each unique TCRbeta CDR3 rearrangement, sequence reads were collapsed and filtered. For each sample, productive Simpson clonality was calculated by taking the square root of Simpson's diversity index across productive rearrangements. The clones in this table, taken by TCRdb from immuneACCESS, are in-frame only. Not every clone is retained; where verified, under half of the shortfall comes from an unresolved V gene, and the cause of the rest is unknown. The D gene and trimming were derived from the DNA, and the V and J assignments and clone size from that table. The sample has fewer than 110,000 clones on record, roughly 88% of them singletons. 3.5% of the sample goes to the ten largest clones.

Each collaborating institution followed its own protocols to collect whole blood in K2EDTA tubes. Collaborator samples were shipped for TCRbeta analysis as frozen whole blood, isolated PBMCs, or DNA extracted from either sample type. This TCR came from a human donor in a cohort sampled during active COVID-19. The chain joins TRBV6-1 to TRBJ2-7; 9 bases in the junction line up with TRBD2. The sequencing sample was made of peripheral blood. In nucleotides, the sequence is TGTGCCAGCAGTGGATTAATGGGACTAGCCTCCTACGAGCAGTACTTC. It translates as CASSGLMGLASYEQYF.